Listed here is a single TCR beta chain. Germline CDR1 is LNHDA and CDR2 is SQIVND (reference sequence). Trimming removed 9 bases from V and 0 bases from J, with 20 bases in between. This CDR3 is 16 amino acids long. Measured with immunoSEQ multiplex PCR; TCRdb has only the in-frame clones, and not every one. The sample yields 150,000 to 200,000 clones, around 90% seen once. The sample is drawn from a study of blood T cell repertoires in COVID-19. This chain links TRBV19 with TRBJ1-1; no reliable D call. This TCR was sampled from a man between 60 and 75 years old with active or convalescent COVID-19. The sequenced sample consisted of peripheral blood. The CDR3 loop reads CASTTRDTIMNTEAFF. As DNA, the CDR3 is TGTGCCAGCACCACGAGGGATACCATAATGAACACTGAAGCTTTCTTT.